This paragraph covers one TCR beta chain sequence. CDR3 length equals 15 residues. Germline V lookup: CDR1 LGHNA, CDR2 YNFKEQ. The V gene lost 1 base and the J gene lost 5 bases, with 14 bases spanning the gap. Sequencing was performed with immunoSEQ multiplex PCR; in TCRdb, only in-frame clones are kept and a portion is missing. The sample carries 50,000 to 55,000 clones, around 84% recorded once. This entry comes from a study of PD-L1 blockade in urothelial cancer. For the study at large: Men with urothelial cancer arising in the bladder made up most of the 29 patients. Analyses used blood from 3 weeks (second dose) and 6 weeks after treatment start. T cells were recovered from blood samples at a median of roughly 150,000.

Documented time point: pretreatment peripheral blood. Locally advanced or metastatic urothelial carcinoma was diagnosed in the patients. Sequencing used PBMCs, obtained around atezolizumab (anti-PD-L1) treatment. The clonotype originates from a man aged 55 to 70 with urothelial cancer. The V call is TRBV4-2, the J call TRBJ2-5, with D tentatively TRBD2 (6 bases). The CDR3 nucleotides read TGTGCCAGCAGCCAAGGTTCGGCGGGGTCTGAGACCCAGTACTTC. This sequence encodes CASSQGSAGSETQYF.